A selection of T cell receptor beta chains follows, all from one sample in a study of blood T cell repertoires in COVID-19. The table came from immunoSEQ multiplex PCR; TCRdb's copy has only in-frame clones and leaves some out. The data hold around 200,000 clones, with just under 80% observed a single time. Sequencing was performed on peripheral blood. These receptors all stem from an elderly woman with active or convalescent COVID-19. The CDR3 runs from the conserved cysteine through the conserved F or W. D genes are given only for firm matches. Clone size is stated in some rows and not others, as once, few, many or a class when expanded.

d_call	v_call	j_call	clone_size	cdr3_nt	cdr3_aa
.	TRBV2	TRBJ1-3	once	TGTGCCAGCAGCATAGACATGGGGAGCTCTGGAAACACCATATATTTT	CASSIDMGSSGNTIYF
TRBD1	TRBV28	TRBJ1-2	.	TGTGCCAGCAGACCAGCAGGGGGGCTTTATGGCTACACCTTC	CASRPAGGLYGYTF
TRBD1	TRBV18	TRBJ1-1	.	TGTGCCAGCTCACCAAGGACAGGGGATGAAGCTTTCTTT	CASSPRTGDEAFF
TRBD1	TRBV5-1	TRBJ2-2	.	TGCGCCAGCAGCCAAGACAGGGGGGTTACCGGGGAGCTGTTTTTT	CASSQDRGVTGELFF
TRBD2	TRBV5-1	TRBJ2-2	.	TGCGCCAGCAGCTTGGTGCCTAGCGGGGGACAGACCGGGGAGCTGTTTTTT	CASSLVPSGGQTGELFF
.	TRBV6-2/TRBV6-3	TRBJ1-4	.	TGTGCCAGCAGTTACGCCGAAGGGGCCCGCCAGGAAAAACTGTTTTTT	CASSYAEGARQEKLFF
TRBD1	TRBV4-1	TRBJ1-2	few	TGCGCCAGCAGCCGCCCGGGACAGGGTCCGGCTAATGGCTACACCTTC	CASSRPGQGPANGYTF
TRBD1	TRBV29-1	TRBJ1-1	few	TGCAGCGTTGAAGGACAGGGGAACACTGAAGCTTTCTTT	CSVEGQGNTEAFF
.	TRBV3-1/TRBV3-2	TRBJ2-3	.	TGTGCCAGCAGCCAAGTTGGGGAGAGGTCAGATACGCAGTATTTT	CASSQVGERSDTQYF
TRBD1	TRBV7-8	TRBJ1-2	.	TGTGCCAGCAGCTTAGCGGAGGACAGGGGGTTCGGCTACACCTTC	CASSLAEDRGFGYTF
.	TRBV19	TRBJ1-2	.	TGTGCCAGTAGTACCCAGGGCGTCGGCTACACCTTC	CASSTQGVGYTF
TRBD1	TRBV29-1	TRBJ2-7	.	TGCAGCGTTGAGGGGACGTACAGGGGGGACTACGAGCAGTACTTC	CSVEGTYRGDYEQYF
.	TRBV19	TRBJ1-5	.	TGTGCCAGTAGTATAAGAGGTAACAATCAGCCCCAGCATTTT	CASSIRGNNQPQHF
.	TRBV15	TRBJ2-7	many	TGTGCCACCAGCAGAGGGAGCGGCGAGCAGTACTTC	CATSRGSGEQYF
.	TRBV10-2	TRBJ1-2	.	TGCGCCAGCAGTGAGTCGACCGGAGAAGACTATGGCTACACCTTC	CASSESTGEDYGYTF
.	TRBV6-5	TRBJ1-6	few	TGTGCCAGCAGTTATACCGGGACAACACTAAATTCACCCCTCCACTTT	CASSYTGTTLNSPLHF
TRBD2	TRBV10-3	TRBJ2-1	.	TGTGCCATCAGTGAGTCCCTAGCGGACTACAATGAGCAGTTCTTC	CAISESLADYNEQFF
.	TRBV6-5	TRBJ2-1	.	TGTGCCAGCAGTTATCGGGGGTTCCAGTTCTTC	CASSYRGFQFF
.	TRBV11-2	TRBJ1-4	few	TGTGCCAGCAGCTGGCGGGGGGGGCTTTATGAAAAACTGTTTTTT	CASSWRGGLYEKLFF
TRBD1	TRBV5-1	TRBJ1-2	.	TGCGCCAGCAGCGAGAGGACAGGGGGCGATGGCTACACCTTC	CASSERTGGDGYTF